This TCR beta chain was retrieved from a study of blood T cell repertoires in COVID-19. Study-level information: Researchers got acute and convalescent COVID-19 samples from the United States, Italy and Spain. Nucleic acid was either cDNA or gDNA, and it came from T cells, B-cell-depleted T cells, or PBMCs.

Seattle enrolled patients during active infection and tracked them longitudinally. CDR1 is LNHDA, CDR2 SQIVND, per germline (reference sequence). The CDR3 runs to 12 residues. V lost 5 bases and J lost 6, with 8 bases in between. Authors' methods: Amplified reference gene primers provided the basis for estimating nucleated cell counts. Method: immunoSEQ multiplex PCR; TCRdb's copy keeps in-frame clones and lacks some. V and J calls plus clone size are reproduced from that table; the DNA served to infer D and trimming. This table has hundreds of thousands of clones, approximately 90% appearing once. The V and J genes are TRBV19 and TRBJ1-5; D call uncertain. The TCR originated in a woman aged 45-60 years with COVID-19, enrolled during active disease. The sequencing sample was made of peripheral blood. The CDR3 DNA is TGTGCCAGTAGTTGGCCACCTCAGCCCCAGCATTTT. Protein product: CASSWPPQPQHF. Full variable domain (rest looked up from reference TRBV19 and TRBJ1-5): DGGITQSPKYLFRKEGQNVTLSCEQNLNHDAMYWYRQDPGQGLRLIYYSQIVNDFQKGDIAEGYSVSREKKESFPLTVTSAQKNPTAFYLCASSWPPQPQHFGDGTRLSIL.